This TCR beta chain appears in the sequencing data of a study of naive and memory T cell subsets. Overall study findings and caveats: RNA-based TCR counts may shift with T cell activation and differentiation.

After CD4 positive bead selection, the CD4-negative fraction gave CD8 T cells. Cells stained for CD3, CD4, CD8, CD45RA and CD27 were sorted into four subsets. The V segment lost 2 bases and the J segment 4 bases; nucleotides outside the gene matches: 8. The CDR3 extends over 16 amino acids. Per the germline V gene, CDR1 is KGHSH and CDR2 is LQKENI. Both TRBC1 and TRBC2 were covered by a beta constant-region primer of two equimolar oligonucleotides. Nested alpha and beta constant-region primers with the SP2 primer drove four PCR rounds on ligated cDNA. The cDNA 3' end received a ligated single-stranded oligonucleotide carrying the SP2 primer and a 12-nucleotide UMI. TCRdb passed the UMI-ligation and nested PCR reads through MiXCR, listing each CDR3 protein once. The table shows 120,000 or so distinct CDR3 sequences, with around 35% occurring only once. This clonotype was counted between two and nine times. Antigen specificity is unknown.

The chain combines TRBV18 with TRBJ2-3; TRBD2 matches at 8 bases. The sequencing sample was made of central memory CD4+ T cells from blood. The sequence derives from a human donor in good health. The CDR3 DNA follows: TGTGCCAGCTCACCAAGGCGGGGACTAGTTCCAGATACGCAGTATTTT. Its protein is CASSPRRGLVPDTQYF. The full variable domain, completed using reference TRBV18 and TRBJ2-3, is NAGVMQNPRHLVRRRGQEARLRCSPMKGHSHVYWYRQLPEEGLKFMVYLQKENIIDESGMPKERFSAEFPKEGPSILRIQQVVRGDSAAYFCASSPRRGLVPDTQYFGPGTRLTVL.